The source of this TCR beta chain is a study of cytomegalovirus exposure and HLA in healthy donors. Points from the study as a whole: Analysis performed later found about 17,000 TCR beta sequences associated with HLA alleles at 0.05 false discovery rate.

The CDR3 runs to 13 residues. Per germline, CDR1 MDHEN and CDR2 SYDVKM. V was trimmed by 8 bases and J by 5 bases, leaving 13 bases between them. On this clone: The target antigen is unknown.

PCR involved 60 Vbeta and 13 Jbeta primers. TCRdb keeps only in-frame clones here, not all; method: immunoSEQ multiplex PCR. The sample carries roughly 110,000 clones, 70% to 80% recorded once. The sample comprised PBMCs. This TCR was sampled from a woman in her late teens or twenties in good health and CMV-seropositive. The genes are TRBV28 and TRBJ1-5; D unclear. The CDR3, as DNA: TGTGCCAGCTGGGCCATGGGCCATCAGCCCCAGCATTTT. As protein: CASWAMGHQPQHF.